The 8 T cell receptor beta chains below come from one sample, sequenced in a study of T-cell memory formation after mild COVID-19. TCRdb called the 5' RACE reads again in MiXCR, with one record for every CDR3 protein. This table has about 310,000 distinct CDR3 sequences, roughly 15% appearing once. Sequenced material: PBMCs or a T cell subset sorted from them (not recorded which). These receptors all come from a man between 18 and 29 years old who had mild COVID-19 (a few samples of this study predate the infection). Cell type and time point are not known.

The CDR3, as DNA: TGTGCCAGCAGCGTAGCCGGGACAGACTACGAGCAGTACTTC. As protein: CASSVAGTDYEQYF. The chain uses TRBV9 and TRBJ2-7; 7 bases match TRBD1. The junction had 3 bases not matched to a gene; V was cut back by 0 bases and J by 3 bases. This CDR3 has 14 amino acids. Germline V gene sequence: CDR1 SGDLS, CDR2 YYNGEE.

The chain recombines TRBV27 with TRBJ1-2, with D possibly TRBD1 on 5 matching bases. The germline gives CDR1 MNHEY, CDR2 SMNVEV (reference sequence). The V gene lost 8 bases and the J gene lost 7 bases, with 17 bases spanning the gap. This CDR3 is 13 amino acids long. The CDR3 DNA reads TGTGCCAGCGCCCCCGGGGGAATGGGTGGCTACACCTTC. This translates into CASAPGGMGGYTF.

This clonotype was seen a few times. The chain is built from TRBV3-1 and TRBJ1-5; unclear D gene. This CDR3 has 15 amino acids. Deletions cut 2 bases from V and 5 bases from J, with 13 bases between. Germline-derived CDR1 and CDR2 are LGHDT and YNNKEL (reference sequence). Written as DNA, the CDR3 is TGTGCCAGCAGCCAATCCTCGGGCGCCGATCAGCCCCAGCATTTT. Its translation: CASSQSSGADQPQHF.

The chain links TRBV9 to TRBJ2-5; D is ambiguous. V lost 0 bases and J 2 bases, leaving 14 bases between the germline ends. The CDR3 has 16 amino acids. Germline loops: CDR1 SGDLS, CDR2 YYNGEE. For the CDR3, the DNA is TGTGCCAGCAGCGTAGCTCCCCTGAGCAGGCAAGAGACCCAGTACTTC. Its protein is CASSVAPLSRQETQYF.

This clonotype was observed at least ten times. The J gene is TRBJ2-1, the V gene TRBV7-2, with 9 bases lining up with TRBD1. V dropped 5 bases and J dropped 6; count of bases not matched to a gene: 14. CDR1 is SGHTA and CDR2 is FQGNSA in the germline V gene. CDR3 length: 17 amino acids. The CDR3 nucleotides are TGTGCCAGCAGCACTCAATCCGGGACAGGGATCCGCAATGAGCAGTTCTTC. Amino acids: CASSTQSGTGIRNEQFF.

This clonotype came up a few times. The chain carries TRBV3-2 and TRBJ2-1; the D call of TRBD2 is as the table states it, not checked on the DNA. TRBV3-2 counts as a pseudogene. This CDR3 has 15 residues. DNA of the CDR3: TGTGCCAGCAGCCAAGATGGTCTAGCGGGGAATGAGCAGTTCTTC. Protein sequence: CASSQDGLAGNEQFF.

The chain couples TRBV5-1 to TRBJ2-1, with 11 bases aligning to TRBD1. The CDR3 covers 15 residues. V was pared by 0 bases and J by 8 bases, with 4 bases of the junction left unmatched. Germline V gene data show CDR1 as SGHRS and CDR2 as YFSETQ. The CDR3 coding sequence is TGCGCCAGCAGCTTGGAGGGACAGGGGGGGGATGAGCAGTTCTTC. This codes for CASSLEGQGGDEQFF.

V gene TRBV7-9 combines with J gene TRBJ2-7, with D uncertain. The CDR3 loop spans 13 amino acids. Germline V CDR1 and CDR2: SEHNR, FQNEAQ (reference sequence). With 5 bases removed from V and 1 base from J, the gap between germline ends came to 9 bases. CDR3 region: CASSPPESYEQYF. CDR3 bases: TGTGCCAGCAGCCCCCCAGAGTCCTACGAGCAGTACTTC.